Below, 16 T cell receptor beta chains from the same sample are listed, as sequenced in a study of OX40 agonist ivuxolimab in advanced cancers. Library prep was done by the immunoSEQ multiplex PCR assay. Sourced from immuneACCESS, this table was stored by TCRdb with only in-frame sequences that have V and J called. A share of the clones is absent; for the studies checked, an unresolved V gene accounts for under half, and the remainder has no known explanation. The sample data list some 77,000 clones, and about 92% of these were observed just once. The biggest ten clones account for approximately 4.8% of the sample. Sequences were derived from CD4+ or CD8+ T cells sorted from blood, sampled in a trial of the OX40 agonist ivuxolimab. These receptors were taken from an adult with an advanced solid tumor such as melanoma, head and neck, liver or kidney cancer.

This chain uses TRBV4-1 with TRBJ2-7, with TRBD2 matching 9 bases. Per germline, CDR1 MGHRA and CDR2 YSYEKL. The CDR3 spans 17 residues. Trimming removed 4 bases from V and 5 bases from J; junction bases left unmatched: 15. The CDR3 here is CASSRSVVSGRRDEQYF. CDR3 DNA sequence: TGCGCCAGCAGCCGAAGCGTTGTTAGCGGGAGAAGGGACGAGCAGTACTTC.

The rearrangement links TRBV5-3 to TRBJ2-3; tentatively, D is TRBD1 (5 bases). TRBV5-3 carries the ORF label, with uncertain function. The CDR3 consists of 16 residues. V was clipped by 4 bases and J by 2 bases, with 17 bases between them. This chain's CDR3 is CARSHLPRAYTDTQYF. CDR3 in DNA: TGTGCCAGAAGCCATCTACCCAGGGCTTACACAGATACGCAGTATTTT.

The count of this clone is one. The chain couples TRBV10-2 to TRBJ2-7; weak D call: TRBD2 (6 bases). CDR3 length: 14 amino acids. V lost 6 bases and J lost 1, with 13 bases in between. Germline lookup yields CDR1 WSHSY and CDR2 SAAADI. The CDR3 nucleotides read TGCGCCAGCAGCCTCGCGGGGCCTTCCTACGAGCAGTACTTC. This encodes CASSLAGPSYEQYF.

The chain combines TRBV2 with TRBJ2-4; 8 positions match TRBD2. The CDR3 has 15 residues. J lost 6 bases, V lost 9 bases, and 13 bases had no gene match. Germline CDR1 SNHLY, CDR2 FYNNEI. CDR3: CASLSQGLAGNIQYF. CDR3 sequence (DNA): TGTGCCAGTCTCTCCCAAGGGCTAGCGGGAAACATTCAGTACTTC.

This chain joins TRBV7-9 and TRBJ2-2, with 8 positions matching TRBD2. This CDR3 has 16 residues. V shed 6 bases and J 0 bases; nucleotides not matched to a gene: 6. Germline V gene sequence: CDR1 SEHNR, CDR2 FQNEAQ (reference sequence). CDR3 in DNA: TGTGCCAGCAGACCCACTAGCGGCCCGAACACCGGGGAGCTGTTTTTT. Amino acid sequence: CASRPTSGPNTGELFF. The whole variable domain, remainder taken from reference TRBV7-9 and TRBJ2-2, is DTGVSQNPRHKITKRGQNVTFRCDPISEHNRLYWYRQTLGQGPEFLTYFQNEAQLEKSRLLSDRFSAERPKGSFSTLEIQRTEQGDSAMYLCASRPTSGPNTGELFFGEGSRLTVL.

This chain links TRBV7-6 with TRBJ1-2; the D is unclear. Trimming pared 5 bases from V and 8 bases from J, leaving 18 bases between. The CDR3 consists of 14 residues. Per germline, CDR1 SGHVS and CDR2 FNYEAQ. The CDR3 protein is CASSPSGGRSGYTF. CDR3 coding DNA: TGTGCCAGCAGCCCCAGTGGTGGCAGGTCGGGCTACACCTTC. Together with reference TRBV7-6 and TRBJ1-2, the CDR3 gives the full variable domain: GAGVSQSPRYKVTKRGQDVALRCDPISGHVSLYWYRQALGQGPEFLTYFNYEAQQDKSGLPNDRFSAERPEGSISTLTIQRTEQRDSAMYRCASSPSGGRSGYTFGSGTRLTVV.

The V and J genes are TRBV2 and TRBJ1-5, with 9 bases fitting TRBD1. The length of the CDR3 is 13 residues. V lost 4 bases to trimming and J lost 6 bases; unmatched junction nucleotides: 1. The V gene's germline CDR1 is SNHLY and CDR2 FYNNEI. CDR3: CASSATGGQPQHF. CDR3 sequence (DNA): TGTGCCAGCAGTGCGACAGGGGGTCAGCCCCAGCATTTT.

This clone was observed a single time. V usage is TRBV23-1 and J usage is TRBJ1-1; D is perhaps TRBD1 (5 bases). TRBV23-1 belongs to the ORF category, with a function that is uncertain. Trimming left V 8 bases short and J 5 bases short, with 12 bases between. This CDR3 region has 12 residues. CDR3 sequence reads: CASAGIGTEAFF. In DNA form, the CDR3 reads TGCGCCAGCGCAGGGATCGGGACTGAAGCTTTCTTT.

This clone has only one observation. The rearrangement uses TRBV5-4 and TRBJ2-5; a possible D gene is TRBD1 (6 bases). CDR3 length equals 13 residues. Trimming took 4 bases from V and 5 from J, leaving 12 bases between them. CDR1 SGHNT and CDR2 YYREEE come from the germline V gene (reference sequence). The CDR3 DNA reads TGTGCCAGCAGCGATACAGGGAGTGAGACCCAGTACTTC. As protein: CASSDTGSETQYF.

The V and J genes are TRBV7-2 and TRBJ2-7, with D uncertain. The V and J ends lost 1 base and 2 bases respectively, with 6 bases between them. Germline CDR1 is SGHTA and CDR2 is FQGNSA. The CDR3 totals 13 residues. The CDR3 sequence: CASSLDWTYEQYF. CDR3 in DNA: TGTGCCAGCAGCTTAGACTGGACCTACGAGCAGTACTTC.

The chain couples TRBV28 to TRBJ1-2, with D uncertain. The germline V and J ends were trimmed by 3 bases and 6 bases, with 8 bases remaining between them. Germline V gene data show CDR1 as MDHEN and CDR2 as SYDVKM. This CDR3 contains 12 residues. The chain's CDR3 is CASSLSSNGYTF. In DNA, the CDR3 is TGTGCCAGCAGTTTGTCGTCGAATGGCTACACCTTC.

The V call is TRBV9, the J call TRBJ2-2; 9 bases align to TRBD2. V lost 1 base, J lost 5 bases, and 12 bases stayed unmatched. Per the germline V gene, CDR1 is SGDLS and CDR2 is YYNGEE. This CDR3 comprises 18 residues. The CDR3 loop is CASSVRQTSGKGTGELFF. As DNA, the CDR3 is TGTGCCAGCAGCGTAAGGCAGACTAGCGGTAAGGGAACCGGGGAGCTGTTTTTT.

This clone has a single count. V usage is TRBV5-8 and J usage is TRBJ2-5, with 8 bases matching TRBD1. The DNA end is a closer match to TRBJ2-7, so the J assignment may be wrong. The CDR3 is 15 amino acids. Germline CDR1 SGHTS, CDR2 YDEGEE. Here the CDR3 DNA reads TGTGCCAGCAGCACACCAGACAGGGGACCCTACGAGCAGTACTTC. Its translation is CASSTPDRGPYEQYF.

The chain recombines TRBV7-2 with TRBJ2-7; possibly TRBD2 for D (6 bases). The CDR3 loop spans 14 amino acids. The V gene lost 2 bases and the J gene lost 5 bases, with 13 bases spanning the gap. Germline lookup yields CDR1 SGHTA and CDR2 FQGNSA. This chain's CDR3 is CASSLTGLLNEQYF. The CDR3 nucleotides read TGTGCCAGCAGCTTAACGGGACTTTTGAACGAGCAGTACTTC.

The rearrangement joins TRBV7-3 to TRBJ2-1; D uncertain. From germline, CDR1 is SGHTA and CDR2 FQGTGA. V lost 4 bases, J lost 7 bases, and 17 bases lay in between. The CDR3 is made up of 15 amino acids. The CDR3 region is CASSWGNSPRNEQFF. The CDR3, as DNA: TGTGCCAGCAGCTGGGGAAACAGCCCTAGGAATGAGCAGTTCTTC. Supplemented by reference TRBV7-3 and TRBJ2-1, the full variable domain reads GAGVSQTPSNKVTEKGKYVELRCDPISGHTALYWYRQSLGQGPEFLIYFQGTGAADDSGLPNDRFFAVRPEGSVSTLKIQRTERGDSAVYLCASSWGNSPRNEQFFGPGTRLTVL.

The V and J genes are TRBV7-2 and TRBJ1-5; D remains unclear. The germline gives CDR1 SGHTA, CDR2 FQGNSA. Trimming removed 3 bases from V and 0 bases from J, with 6 bases in between. CDR3 size: 14 residues. CDR3 region: CASSFRDSNQPQHF. CDR3 DNA sequence: TGTGCCAGCAGCTTCAGAGATAGCAATCAGCCCCAGCATTTT.